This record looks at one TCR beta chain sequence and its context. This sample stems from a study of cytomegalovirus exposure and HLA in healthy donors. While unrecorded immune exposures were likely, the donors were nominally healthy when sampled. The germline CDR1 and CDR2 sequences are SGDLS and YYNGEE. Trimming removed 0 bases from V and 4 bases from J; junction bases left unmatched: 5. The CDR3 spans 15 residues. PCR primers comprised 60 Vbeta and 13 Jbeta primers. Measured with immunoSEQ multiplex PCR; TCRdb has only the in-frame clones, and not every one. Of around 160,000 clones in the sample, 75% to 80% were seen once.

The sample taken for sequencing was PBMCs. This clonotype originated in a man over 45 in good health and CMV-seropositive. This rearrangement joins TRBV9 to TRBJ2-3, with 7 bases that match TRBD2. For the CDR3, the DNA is TGTGCCAGCAGCGTAGACCGGGGGGTCCCAGATACGCAGTATTTT. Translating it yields CASSVDRGVPDTQYF. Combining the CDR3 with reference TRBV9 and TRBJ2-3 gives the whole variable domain DSGVTQTPKHLITATGQRVTLRCSPRSGDLSVYWYQQSLDQGLQFLIQYYNGEERAKGNILERFSAQQFPDLHSELNLSSLELGDSALYFCASSVDRGVPDTQYFGPGTRLTVL.